Sequencing of this TCR beta chain was carried out in a study of T-cell memory formation after mild COVID-19. Whole-study context: Each donor largely had its own TCR clusters. Study-wide findings and caveats: Memory cells collected pre-infection included some clones that later responded, suggesting cross-reactive memory joined. A second wave expanding day 15 to 37 was CD4+-biased; contracting clones were balanced.

Germline CDR1 is SGHDT and CDR2 is YYEEEE. The CDR3 runs to 15 residues. V was shortened by 0 bases and J by 0 bases, with 8 bases between the two germline ends. With constant-segment primers, 5'RACE yielded cDNA libraries of TCR alpha and TCR beta that carried sample barcodes and UMIs. One entry per CDR3 protein results from TCRdb running MiXCR on the 5' RACE reads. The sample has roughly 130,000 distinct CDR3 sequences; around 15% are singletons. This clonotype was recorded at least ten times. Its matching antigen is unknown. This receptor was identified in a man younger than 30 who had mild COVID-19 (a few samples of this study predate the infection). Cell type and time point are not known. Material: PBMCs or a T cell subset sorted from them (not recorded which). This chain uses TRBV5-6 with TRBJ2-3; D ambiguous. CDR3 nucleotide sequence: TGTGCCAGCAGCTTGGAACAGTATAGCACAGATACGCAGTATTTT. Translating it yields CASSLEQYSTDTQYF.